This entry describes one TCR beta chain. This record belongs to a study of blood T cell repertoires in COVID-19. Study information: PBMCs, B-cell-depleted T cells, or T cells provided the cDNA or gDNA that made up the material.

CDR3 length: 14 residues. The germline gives CDR1 SGHVS, CDR2 FQNEAQ. V dropped 5 bases and J dropped 6; count of bases not matched to a gene: 8. Original analysis: Amplification with reference gene primers provided the estimates of nucleated cell counts. Clones were sequenced by immunoSEQ multiplex PCR, and TCRdb holds only the in-frame ones, with some missing. From that table come the V and J calls and clone size; the DNA was used to work out D and trimming. The sample contains about 480,000 clones, about 87% of which appear only once. This sequence joins TRBV7-8 and TRBJ1-2, with TRBD1 matching 8 bases. The sequence was obtained from a woman aged 50 to 60 with COVID-19, enrolled during active disease. The sequenced sample consisted of peripheral blood. This CDR3 reads CASSPHTGGNGYTF. CDR3 sequence (DNA): TGTGCCAGCAGCCCTCATACAGGGGGTAATGGCTACACCTTC.